This T cell receptor (beta chain) emerged from a study of response to subunit inactivated influenza vaccine. With V trimmed by 8 bases and J by 9 bases, 11 bases remained unmatched. The CDR3 extends over 13 amino acids. Germline assignment: CDR1 DFQATT and CDR2 SNEGSKA (reference sequence). Study-level points and caveats: There was a suggestion from the authors that each seasonal influenza vaccination recruits few new T cells.

In the case of this clonotype: The antigen remains undetermined.

Each CDR3 protein gets one entry after TCRdb re-called the RT-PCR reads with MiXCR. Among about 780,000 distinct CDR3 sequences, 18% were seen once, and the ten largest hold 11%. This TCR came from a man aged 50-60 years who received an inactivated influenza vaccine. The chain couples TRBV20-1 to TRBJ2-1; TRBD2 agrees at 9 bases. Here the sequenced sample was PBMCs from blood, taken roughly 5 days after vaccination. Written as DNA, the CDR3 is TGCAGTTCAAGGGGCGGGAGGGCCGTTGAGCAGTTCTTC. This sequence encodes CSSRGGRAVEQFF.